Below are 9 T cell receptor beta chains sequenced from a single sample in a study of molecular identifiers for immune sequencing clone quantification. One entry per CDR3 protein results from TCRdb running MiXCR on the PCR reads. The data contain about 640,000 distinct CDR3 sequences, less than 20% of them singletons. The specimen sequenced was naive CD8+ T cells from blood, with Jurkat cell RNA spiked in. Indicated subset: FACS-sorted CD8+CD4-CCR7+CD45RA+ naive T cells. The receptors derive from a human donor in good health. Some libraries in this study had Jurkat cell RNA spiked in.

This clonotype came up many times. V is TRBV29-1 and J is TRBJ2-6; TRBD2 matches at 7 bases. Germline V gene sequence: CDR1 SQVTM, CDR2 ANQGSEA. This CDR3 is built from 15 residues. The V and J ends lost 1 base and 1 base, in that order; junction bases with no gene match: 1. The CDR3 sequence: CSVEGTSSGANVLTF. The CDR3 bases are TGCAGCGTTGAAGGGACTAGTTCTGGGGCCAACGTCCTGACTTTC.

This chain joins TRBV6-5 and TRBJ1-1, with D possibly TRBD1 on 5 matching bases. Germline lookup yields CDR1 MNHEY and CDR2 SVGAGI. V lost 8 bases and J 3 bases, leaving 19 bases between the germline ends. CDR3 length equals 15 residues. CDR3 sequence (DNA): TGTGCCAGCTATGCGGGGCTGGTCTGGGACACTGAAGCTTTCTTT. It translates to CASYAGLVWDTEAFF.

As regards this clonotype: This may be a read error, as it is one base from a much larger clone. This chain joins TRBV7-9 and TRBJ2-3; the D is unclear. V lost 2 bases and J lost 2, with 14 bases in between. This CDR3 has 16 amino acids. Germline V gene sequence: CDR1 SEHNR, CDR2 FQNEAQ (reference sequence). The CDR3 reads CASSLNPQTFTDTQYF. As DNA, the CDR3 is TGTGCCAGCAGCTTAAACCCCCAGACCTTCACAGATACGCAGTATTTT.

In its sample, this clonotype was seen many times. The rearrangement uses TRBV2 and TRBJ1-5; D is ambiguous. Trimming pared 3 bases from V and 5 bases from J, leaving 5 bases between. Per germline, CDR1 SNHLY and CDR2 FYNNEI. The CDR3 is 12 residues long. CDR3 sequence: CASSDADQPQHF. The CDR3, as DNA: TGTGCCAGCAGTGACGCCGATCAGCCCCAGCATTTT. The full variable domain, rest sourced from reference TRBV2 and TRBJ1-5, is EPEVTQTPSHQVTQMGQEVILRCVPISNHLYFYWYRQILGQKVEFLVSFYNNEISEKSEIFDDQFSVERPDGSNFTLKIRSTKLEDSAMYFCASSDADQPQHFGDGTRLSIL.

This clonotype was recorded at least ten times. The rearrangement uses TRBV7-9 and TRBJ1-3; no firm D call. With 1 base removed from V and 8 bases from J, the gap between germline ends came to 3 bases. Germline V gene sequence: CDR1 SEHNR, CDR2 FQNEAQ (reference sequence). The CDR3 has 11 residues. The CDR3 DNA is TGTGCCAGCAGCTTAGTGGACACCATATATTTT. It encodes CASSLVDTIYF.

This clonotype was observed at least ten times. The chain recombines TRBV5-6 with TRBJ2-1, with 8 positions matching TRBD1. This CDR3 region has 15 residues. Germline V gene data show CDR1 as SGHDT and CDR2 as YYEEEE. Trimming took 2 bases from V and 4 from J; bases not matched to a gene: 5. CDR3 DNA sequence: TGTGCCAGCAGCTTTGGGACAGGCGAATACAATGAGCAGTTCTTC. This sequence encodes CASSFGTGEYNEQFF.

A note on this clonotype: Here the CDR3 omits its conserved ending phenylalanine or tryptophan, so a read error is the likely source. CDR3 nucleotide sequence: TGCACCAGCAGTTTAACGTTCGACATGAACACTGAAGCTTTCCTT. It specifies CTSSLTFDMNTEAFL. The chain combines TRBV5-1 with TRBJ1-1; D not resolved. The CDR3 length is 15 residues. CDR1 is SGHRS and CDR2 is YFSETQ in the germline V gene.

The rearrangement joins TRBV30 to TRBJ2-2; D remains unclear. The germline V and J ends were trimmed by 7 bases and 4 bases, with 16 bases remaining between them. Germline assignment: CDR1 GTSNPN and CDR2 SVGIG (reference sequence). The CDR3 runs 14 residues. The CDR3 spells CAFSLGPSTGELFF. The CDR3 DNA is TGTGCCTTCTCCTTGGGCCCGAGCACCGGGGAGCTGTTTTTT.

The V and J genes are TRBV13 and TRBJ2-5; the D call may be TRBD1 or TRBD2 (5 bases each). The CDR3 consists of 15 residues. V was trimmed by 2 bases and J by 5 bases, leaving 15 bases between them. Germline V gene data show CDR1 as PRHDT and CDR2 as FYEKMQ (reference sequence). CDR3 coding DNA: TGTGCCAGCAGCTTAACTGGGACCCCCAAGGAGACCCAGTACTTC. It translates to CASSLTGTPKETQYF.